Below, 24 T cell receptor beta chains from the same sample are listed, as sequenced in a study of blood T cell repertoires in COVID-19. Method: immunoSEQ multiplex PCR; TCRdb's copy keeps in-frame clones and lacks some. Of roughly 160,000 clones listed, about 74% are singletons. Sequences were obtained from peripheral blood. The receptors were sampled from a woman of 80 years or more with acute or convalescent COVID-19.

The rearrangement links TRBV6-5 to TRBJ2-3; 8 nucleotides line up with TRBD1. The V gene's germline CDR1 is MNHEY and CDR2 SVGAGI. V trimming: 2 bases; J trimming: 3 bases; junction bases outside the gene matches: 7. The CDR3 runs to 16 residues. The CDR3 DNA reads TGTGCCAGCAGTTACACTCAGGGGGCCGGGACAGATACGCAGTATTTT. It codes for CASSYTQGAGTDTQYF.

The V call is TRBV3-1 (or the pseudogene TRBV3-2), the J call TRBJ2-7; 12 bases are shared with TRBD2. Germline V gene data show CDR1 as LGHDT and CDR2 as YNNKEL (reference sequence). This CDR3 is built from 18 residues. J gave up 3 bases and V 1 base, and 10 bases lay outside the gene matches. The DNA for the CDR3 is TGTGCCAGCAGCCAAGGACTAGCGGGAGTTTCTTTCAGCTACGAGCAGTACTTC. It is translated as CASSQGLAGVSFSYEQYF.

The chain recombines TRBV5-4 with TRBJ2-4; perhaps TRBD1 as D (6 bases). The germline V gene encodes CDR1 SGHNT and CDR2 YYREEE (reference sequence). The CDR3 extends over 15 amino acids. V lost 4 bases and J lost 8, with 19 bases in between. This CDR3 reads CASSPTTGEWDIQYF. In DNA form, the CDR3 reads TGTGCCAGCAGCCCTACGACAGGCGAGTGGGACATTCAGTACTTC.

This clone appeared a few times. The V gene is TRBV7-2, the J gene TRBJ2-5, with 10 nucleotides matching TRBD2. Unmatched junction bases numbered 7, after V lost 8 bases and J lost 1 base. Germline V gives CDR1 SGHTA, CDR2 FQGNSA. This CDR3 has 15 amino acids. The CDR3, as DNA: TGTGCCAGCCTATTGCTAGCGGGGGTCCAAGAGACCCAGTACTTC. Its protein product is CASLLLAGVQETQYF. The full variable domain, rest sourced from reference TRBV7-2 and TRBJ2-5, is GAGVSQSPSNKVTEKGKDVELRCDPISGHTALYWYRQSLGQGLEFLIYFQGNSAPDKSGLPSDRFSAERTGGSVSTLTIQRTQQEDSAVYLCASLLLAGVQETQYFGPGTRLLVL.

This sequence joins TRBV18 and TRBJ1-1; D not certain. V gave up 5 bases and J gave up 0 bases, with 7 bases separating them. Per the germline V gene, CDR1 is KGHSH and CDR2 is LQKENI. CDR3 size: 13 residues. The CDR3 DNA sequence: TGTGCCAGCTCAGAGGGTCTGAACACTGAAGCTTTCTTT. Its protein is CASSEGLNTEAFF. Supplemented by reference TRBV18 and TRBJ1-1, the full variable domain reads NAGVMQNPRHLVRRRGQEARLRCSPMKGHSHVYWYRQLPEEGLKFMVYLQKENIIDESGMPKERFSAEFPKEGPSILRIQQVVRGDSAAYFCASSEGLNTEAFFGQGTRLTVV.

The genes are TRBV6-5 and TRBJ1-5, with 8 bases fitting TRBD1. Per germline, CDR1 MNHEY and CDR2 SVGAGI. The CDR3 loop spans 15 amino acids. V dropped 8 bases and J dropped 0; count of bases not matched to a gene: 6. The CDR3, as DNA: TGTGCCAGCTGGGACAGGACTTATAGCAATCAGCCCCAGCATTTT. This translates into CASWDRTYSNQPQHF.

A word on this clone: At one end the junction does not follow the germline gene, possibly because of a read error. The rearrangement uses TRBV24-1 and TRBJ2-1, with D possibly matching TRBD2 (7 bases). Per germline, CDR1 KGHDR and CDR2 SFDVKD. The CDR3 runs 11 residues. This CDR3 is CATSVEGGLVF. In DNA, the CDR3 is TGTGCCACCAGTGTCGAGGGGGGGTTGGTCTTC.

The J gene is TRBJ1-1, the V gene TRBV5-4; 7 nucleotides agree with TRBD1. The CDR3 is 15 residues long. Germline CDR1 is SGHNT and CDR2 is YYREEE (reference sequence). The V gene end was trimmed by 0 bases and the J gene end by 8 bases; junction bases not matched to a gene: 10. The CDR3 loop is CASSLALGTAPEAFF. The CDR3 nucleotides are TGTGCCAGCAGCTTGGCCCTCGGGACAGCCCCCGAAGCTTTCTTT.

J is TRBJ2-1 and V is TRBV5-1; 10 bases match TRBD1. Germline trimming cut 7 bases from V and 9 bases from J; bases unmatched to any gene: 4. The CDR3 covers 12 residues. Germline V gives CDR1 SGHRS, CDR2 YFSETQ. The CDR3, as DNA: TGCGCCAGCCGACAGGGGGCAGGTGAGCAGTTCTTC. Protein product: CASRQGAGEQFF. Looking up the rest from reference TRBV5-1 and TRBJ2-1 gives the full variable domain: KAGVTQTPRYLIKTRGQQVTLSCSPISGHRSVSWYQQTPGQGLQFLFEYFSETQRNKGNFPGRFSGRQFSNSRSEMNVSTLELGDSALYLCASRQGAGEQFFGPGTRLTVL.

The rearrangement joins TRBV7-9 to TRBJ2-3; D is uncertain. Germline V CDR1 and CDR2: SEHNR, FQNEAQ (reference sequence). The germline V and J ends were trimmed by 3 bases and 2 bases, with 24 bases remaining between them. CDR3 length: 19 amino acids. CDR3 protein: CASSLAVSSIIHYTDTQYF. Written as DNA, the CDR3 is TGTGCCAGCAGCTTGGCGGTCTCGTCAATAATCCATTACACAGATACGCAGTATTTT.

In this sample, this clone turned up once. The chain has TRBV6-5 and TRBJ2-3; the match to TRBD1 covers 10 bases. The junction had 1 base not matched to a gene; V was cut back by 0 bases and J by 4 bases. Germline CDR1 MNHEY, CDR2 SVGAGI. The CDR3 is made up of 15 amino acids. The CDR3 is CASSYSGQGSDTQYF. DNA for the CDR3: TGTGCCAGCAGTTACTCGGGACAGGGGTCAGATACGCAGTATTTT.

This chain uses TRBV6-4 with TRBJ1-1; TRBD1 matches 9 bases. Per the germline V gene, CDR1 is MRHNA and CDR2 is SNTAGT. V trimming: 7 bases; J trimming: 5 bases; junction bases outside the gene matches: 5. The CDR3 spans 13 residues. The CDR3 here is CASTNGQGTEAFF. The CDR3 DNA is TGTGCCAGCACCAATGGACAGGGGACTGAAGCTTTCTTT.

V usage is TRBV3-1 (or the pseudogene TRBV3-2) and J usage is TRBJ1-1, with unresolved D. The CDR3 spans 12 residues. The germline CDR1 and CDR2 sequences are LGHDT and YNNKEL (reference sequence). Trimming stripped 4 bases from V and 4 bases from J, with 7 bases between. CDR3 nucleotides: TGTGCCAGCAGCCCAGGAACCACTGAAGCTTTCTTT. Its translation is CASSPGTTEAFF.

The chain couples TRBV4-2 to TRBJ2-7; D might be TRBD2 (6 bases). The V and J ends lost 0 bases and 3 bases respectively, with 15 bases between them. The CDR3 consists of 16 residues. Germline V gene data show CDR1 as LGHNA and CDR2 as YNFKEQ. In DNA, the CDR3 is TGTGCCAGCAGCCAAGATGACGGGGGAGCGAACTACGAGCAGTACTTC. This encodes CASSQDDGGANYEQYF.

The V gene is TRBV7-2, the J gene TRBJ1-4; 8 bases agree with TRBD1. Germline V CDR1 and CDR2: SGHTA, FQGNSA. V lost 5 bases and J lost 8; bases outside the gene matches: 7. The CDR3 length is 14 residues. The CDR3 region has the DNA TGTGCCAGCAGCCCCAGACAGGGGAGGGAAAAACTGTTTTTT. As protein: CASSPRQGREKLFF. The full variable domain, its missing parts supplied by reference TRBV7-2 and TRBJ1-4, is GAGVSQSPSNKVTEKGKDVELRCDPISGHTALYWYRQSLGQGLEFLIYFQGNSAPDKSGLPSDRFSAERTGGSVSTLTIQRTQQEDSAVYLCASSPRQGREKLFFGSGTQLSVL.

The CDR3, as DNA: TGTGCCAGTAGTATCGGCCCGGGAGGCAACACAGATACGCAGTATTTT. Amino acids: CASSIGPGGNTDTQYF. The chain combines TRBV19 with TRBJ2-3; the match to TRBD2 covers 7 bases. V was clipped by 3 bases and J by 2 bases; unmatched bases: 8. In germline, CDR1 is LNHDA, CDR2 SQIVND (reference sequence). This CDR3 has 16 residues.

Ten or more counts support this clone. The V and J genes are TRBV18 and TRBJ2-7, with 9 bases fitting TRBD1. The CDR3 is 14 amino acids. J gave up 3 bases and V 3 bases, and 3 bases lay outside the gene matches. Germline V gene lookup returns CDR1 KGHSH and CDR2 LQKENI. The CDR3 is CASSPTGQGYEQYF. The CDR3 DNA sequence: TGTGCCAGCTCACCCACGGGACAGGGCTACGAGCAGTACTTC.

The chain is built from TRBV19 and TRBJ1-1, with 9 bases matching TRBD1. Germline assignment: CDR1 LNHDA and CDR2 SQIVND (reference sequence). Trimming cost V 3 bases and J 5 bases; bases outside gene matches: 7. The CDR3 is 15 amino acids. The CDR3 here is CASSMRGQGGTEAFF. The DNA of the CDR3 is TGTGCCAGTAGTATGCGGGGACAGGGTGGGACTGAAGCTTTCTTT.

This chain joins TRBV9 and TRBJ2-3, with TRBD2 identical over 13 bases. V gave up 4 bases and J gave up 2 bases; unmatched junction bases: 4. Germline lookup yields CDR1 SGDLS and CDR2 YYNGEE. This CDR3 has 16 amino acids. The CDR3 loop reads CASSKTSGRTTDTQYF. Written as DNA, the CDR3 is TGTGCCAGCAGCAAGACTAGCGGGAGGACCACAGATACGCAGTATTTT. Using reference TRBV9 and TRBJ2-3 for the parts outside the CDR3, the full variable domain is DSGVTQTPKHLITATGQRVTLRCSPRSGDLSVYWYQQSLDQGLQFLIQYYNGEERAKGNILERFSAQQFPDLHSELNLSSLELGDSALYFCASSKTSGRTTDTQYFGPGTRLTVL.

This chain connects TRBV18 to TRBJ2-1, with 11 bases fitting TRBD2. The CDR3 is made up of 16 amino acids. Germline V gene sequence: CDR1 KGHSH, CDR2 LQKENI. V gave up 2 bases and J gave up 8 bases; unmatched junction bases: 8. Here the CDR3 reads CASSPLKGTSGHEQFF. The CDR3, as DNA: TGTGCCAGCTCACCATTGAAGGGGACTAGCGGCCATGAGCAGTTCTTC. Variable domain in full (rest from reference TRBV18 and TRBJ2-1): NAGVMQNPRHLVRRRGQEARLRCSPMKGHSHVYWYRQLPEEGLKFMVYLQKENIIDESGMPKERFSAEFPKEGPSILRIQQVVRGDSAAYFCASSPLKGTSGHEQFFGPGTRLTVL.

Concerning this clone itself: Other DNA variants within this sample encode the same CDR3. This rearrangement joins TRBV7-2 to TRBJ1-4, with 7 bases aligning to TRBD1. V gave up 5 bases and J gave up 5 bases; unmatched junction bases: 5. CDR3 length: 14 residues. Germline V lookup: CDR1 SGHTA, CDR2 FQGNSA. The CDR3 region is CASSPGTANEKLFF. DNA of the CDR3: TGTGCCAGCAGCCCCGGGACAGCGAATGAAAAACTGTTTTTT.

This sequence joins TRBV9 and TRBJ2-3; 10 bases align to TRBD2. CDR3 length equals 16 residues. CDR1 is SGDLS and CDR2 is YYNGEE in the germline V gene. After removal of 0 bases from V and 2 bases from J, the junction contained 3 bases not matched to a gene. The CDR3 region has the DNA TGTGCCAGCAGCGTAGATAGCGGGAGGTTCACAGATACGCAGTATTTT. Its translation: CASSVDSGRFTDTQYF.

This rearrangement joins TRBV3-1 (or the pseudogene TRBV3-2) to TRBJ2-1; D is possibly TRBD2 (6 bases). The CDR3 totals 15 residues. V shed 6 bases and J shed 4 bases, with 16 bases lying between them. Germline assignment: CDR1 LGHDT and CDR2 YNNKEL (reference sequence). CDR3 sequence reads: CASSLRLGEYNEQFF. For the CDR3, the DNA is TGTGCCAGCAGTCTCCGACTAGGGGAGTACAATGAGCAGTTCTTC.

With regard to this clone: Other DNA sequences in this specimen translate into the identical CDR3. CDR3 residues: CASRAGLAEQETQYF. The CDR3 DNA reads as TGCGCCAGCAGAGCGGGACTAGCGGAACAAGAGACCCAGTACTTC. V usage is TRBV5-1 and J usage is TRBJ2-5, with 11 bases lining up with TRBD2. The CDR3 has 15 residues. Looked up from germline, CDR1 is SGHRS and CDR2 is YFSETQ. The V and J ends lost 5 bases and 2 bases, in that order; junction bases with no gene match: 5.